Following are 10 T cell receptor beta chains from one sample sequenced in a study of T cells in women clearing cervical HPV infection. Clones were read by immunoSEQ multiplex PCR, and TCRdb kept only the in-frame ones, dropping some. This sample's table reports tens of thousands of clones. The sample taken for sequencing was blood buffy coat. The origin of the receptors is a woman between 18 and 70 years old with a cervical HPV16 infection that either progressed to CIN3+ or cleared (not recorded which).

About this clone: The CDR3 end is not reached by the read, which stops 3 residues before it; the germline J gene fills it in. The chain recombines TRBV5-1 with TRBJ1-4; D is unclear. Looked up from germline, CDR1 is SGHRS and CDR2 is YFSETQ. The CDR3 loop spans 14 amino acids. The germline V and J ends were trimmed by 1 base and 7 bases, with 11 bases remaining between them. The CDR3 DNA, read in part, is TGCGCCAGCAGCTTGACCCGGGGTGGTGAAAAA. Its protein product is CASSLTRGGEK. The full CDR3 is CASSLTRGGEKLFF.

Concerning this clone: With the read ending 3 residues before the CDR3 end, the germline J gene is used to fill in that end. The chain joins TRBV5-4 to TRBJ2-1; D gene ambiguous. Germline V gives CDR1 SGHNT, CDR2 YYREEE (reference sequence). Trimming stripped 1 base from V and 6 bases from J, with 11 bases between. There are 14 residues in the CDR3. CDR3 bases read: TGTGCCAGCAGCTTGAAGCTAGGAAGCAATGAG. Its protein product is CASSLKLGSNE. The whole CDR3 region reads CASSLKLGSNEQFF.

Note on this clone: The read stops 3 residues short of the end of the CDR3; the missing end is completed from the germline J gene. The gene calls are TRBV7-9 and TRBJ1-6; D is ambiguous. The CDR3 loop spans 14 amino acids. Germline CDR1 SEHNR, CDR2 FQNEAQ (reference sequence). V gave up 5 bases and J gave up 10 bases, with 15 bases separating them. This CDR3 is CASSLGQSGSPLHF. The CDR3 bases that were read are TGTGCCAGCAGCCTCGGGCAGAGCGGATCACCC.

Remarks on this clone: The read is 3 residues too short to cover the CDR3 end, so that end is filled in from the germline J gene. The rearrangement joins TRBV20-1 to TRBJ1-6; TRBD1 might be the D (5 bases). The germline V gene has CDR1 DFQATT and CDR2 SNEGSKA (reference sequence). The CDR3 is 15 amino acids. Partial CDR3 DNA: TGCAGTGCTAGAGGAGGATCGGCTGGCATCAGGGCC. This translates into CSARGGSAGIRA. The CDR3 in full is CSARGGSAGIRALHF.

CDR3 residues: CASSQVVVAGAPWNNEQFF. The covered CDR3 bases are TGTGCCAGCAGCCAAGTGGTTGTAGCGGGAGCCCCGTGGAACAATGAG. The V and J genes are TRBV14 and TRBJ2-1, with 9 bases fitting TRBD2. Read sequence stops 3 residues before the CDR3 end, and the germline J gene provides the missing end. The CDR3 contains 19 residues. J was trimmed by 5 bases and V by 1 base; bases with no gene match: 15. Per the germline V gene, CDR1 is SGHDN and CDR2 is FVKESK. The complete variable domain, with remaining parts taken from reference TRBV14 and TRBJ2-1, reads EAGVTQFPSHSVIEKGQTVTLRCDPISGHDNLYWYRRVMGKEIKFLLHFVKESKQDESGMPNNRFLAERTGGTYSTLKVQPAELEDSGVYFCASSQVVVAGAPWNNEQFFGPGTRLTVL.

On this clone: An end of the junction differs from the germline gene, which may be a read error. The read finishes 3 residues shy of the CDR3 end, and the germline J gene is used to complete it. V usage is TRBV7-9 and J usage is TRBJ2-7, with D maybe TRBD1 (5 bases). Germline loops: CDR1 SEHNR, CDR2 FQNEAQ (reference sequence). This CDR3 has 15 amino acids. CDR3 protein: CANSLGKTVSYEQYF. The sequenced part of the CDR3 DNA is TGTGCCAACAGCTTAGGAAAGACAGTGTCCTACGAG.

About this clone: The junction and the germline gene differ at one end; a read error may be behind it. Read coverage stops 3 residues before the CDR3 terminus; the germline J gene supplies the remainder. The same CDR3 can be traced to other DNA sequences in this sample. The chain links TRBV2 to TRBJ1-3; 8 positions match TRBD1. The CDR3 loop spans 15 amino acids. Germline V CDR1 and CDR2: SNHLY, FYNNEI. Partial CDR3 DNA: TGTGCCAGCAGTCCGGACAGGGTGGCTGGAAACACA. Translation: CASSPDRVAGNT. The CDR3 in its entirety is CASSPDRVAGNTIYF.

As concerns this clone: Read coverage stops 3 residues before the CDR3 terminus; the germline J gene supplies the remainder. J is TRBJ2-7 and V is TRBV4-1, with TRBD2 matching 14 bases. There are 15 residues in the CDR3. Germline-derived CDR1 and CDR2 are MGHRA and YSYEKL. V was clipped by 4 bases and J by 4 bases; unmatched bases: 3. CDR3 DNA, as far as it was read: TGCGCCAGCAGCCGAGGGACTAGCGGGAGTTACGAG. Translation gives CASSRGTSGSYE. In full, the CDR3 is CASSRGTSGSYEQYF.

To note about this clone: The read terminates 3 residues before the CDR3 end, so the remaining end is supplied by the germline J gene. This chain links TRBV2 with TRBJ1-5; tentative D call: TRBD1 (6 bases). V was cut by 5 bases and J by 4 bases, with 15 bases left in between. Germline CDR1 reads SNHLY; CDR2 reads FYNNEI. The CDR3 sequence is 15 residues long. The covered CDR3 bases are TGTGCCAGCAGTTACCAACAGGGTCGGAATCAGCCC. Translation: CASSYQQGRNQP. The full CDR3 reads CASSYQQGRNQPQHF.

Note on this clone: The CDR3 is cut off 3 residues early in the read; its end comes from the germline J gene. The chain employs TRBV10-3 and TRBJ2-5, with 7 positions matching TRBD2. The CDR3 loop spans 14 amino acids. The V gene end was trimmed by 0 bases and the J gene end by 3 bases; junction bases not matched to a gene: 1. Looked up from germline, CDR1 is ENHRY and CDR2 is SYGVKD. The sequenced CDR3 bases are TGTGCCATCAGTGAGTCGGGGGGGAAAGAGACC. Translation gives CAISESGGKET. The complete CDR3 sequence is CAISESGGKETQYF.